This is a list of T cell receptor beta chains from one sample in a study of blood T cell repertoires in COVID-19. Produced via immunoSEQ multiplex PCR; TCRdb's table is partial and in-frame only. The sample carries more than 300,000 clones, around 86% recorded once. The sequenced sample consisted of peripheral blood. The receptors here all came from a woman aged 45-59 years with acute or convalescent COVID-19. Each CDR3 is given without its conserved first and last residue. A D gene is named only where the DNA matches it firmly.

J gene: TRBJ2-7
D gene: NA
CDR3 length: 12
V gene: TRBV5-1
CDR3 protein: ASSLQRGSYEQY

J gene: TRBJ1-6
D gene: TRBD1
CDR3 length: 14
V gene: TRBV28
CDR3 protein: ASSLRGTGNNSPLH

J gene: TRBJ1-6
D gene: NA
CDR3 length: 11
V gene: TRBV12-5
CDR3 protein: ASGPESGSPLH

J gene: TRBJ2-7
D gene: NA
CDR3 length: 13
V gene: TRBV7-5
CDR3 protein: ARSYRDRASYEQY

J gene: TRBJ2-7
D gene: NA
CDR3 length: 10
V gene: TRBV3-1/TRBV3-2
CDR3 protein: ASSLSGYEQY

J gene: TRBJ2-7
D gene: TRBD1
CDR3 length: 13
V gene: TRBV5-4
CDR3 protein: ASSLANDRVYEQY

J gene: TRBJ1-3
D gene: NA
CDR3 length: 14
V gene: TRBV2
CDR3 protein: ASSEISLVSGNTIY

J gene: TRBJ2-3
D gene: NA
CDR3 length: 12
V gene: TRBV7-2
CDR3 protein: ASSFKGVTDTQY

J gene: TRBJ2-7
D gene: NA
CDR3 length: 12
V gene: TRBV5-8
CDR3 protein: ASSLTGLSYEQY

J gene: TRBJ1-2
D gene: NA
CDR3 length: 12
V gene: TRBV11-2
CDR3 protein: ASSASDSGYGYT

J gene: TRBJ1-1
D gene: NA
CDR3 length: 12
V gene: TRBV4-1
CDR3 protein: ASSQVRGAGEAF

J gene: TRBJ2-7
D gene: TRBD1
CDR3 length: 12
V gene: TRBV19
CDR3 protein: ASSRDSDTYEQY

J gene: TRBJ1-6
D gene: TRBD1
CDR3 length: 13
V gene: TRBV6-5
CDR3 protein: ASSYSGTADSPLH

J gene: TRBJ2-3
D gene: NA
CDR3 length: 15
V gene: TRBV19
CDR3 protein: ASSIAPGDVNTDTQY

J gene: TRBJ2-3
D gene: NA
CDR3 length: 11
V gene: TRBV6-5
CDR3 protein: ASRDRGTDTQY

J gene: TRBJ2-1
D gene: NA
CDR3 length: 11
V gene: TRBV5-1
CDR3 protein: ASSLKAGMGEF

J gene: TRBJ2-2
D gene: NA
CDR3 length: 13
V gene: TRBV30
CDR3 protein: AWSVYLRNTGELF

J gene: TRBJ1-5
D gene: NA
CDR3 length: 12
V gene: TRBV9
CDR3 protein: ASSVGGYEQPQH

J gene: TRBJ1-2
D gene: TRBD1
CDR3 length: 12
V gene: TRBV7-9
CDR3 protein: ASSRQGAGYGYT

J gene: TRBJ2-3
D gene: NA
CDR3 length: 13
V gene: TRBV30
CDR3 protein: AWTLVGAQVDTQY

J gene: TRBJ2-1
D gene: TRBD2
CDR3 length: 11
V gene: TRBV11-3
CDR3 protein: ASSPRGGGEQF

J gene: TRBJ2-2
D gene: NA
CDR3 length: 15
V gene: TRBV19
CDR3 protein: ASTPMLQGANTGELF

J gene: TRBJ2-7
D gene: NA
CDR3 length: 13
V gene: TRBV27
CDR3 protein: ASKPGLDFPYEQY

J gene: TRBJ2-1
D gene: TRBD2
CDR3 length: 13
V gene: TRBV18
CDR3 protein: ASSPAGDPYNEQF

J gene: TRBJ2-7
D gene: NA
CDR3 length: 11
V gene: TRBV7-2
CDR3 protein: ASSFPYGGEQY

J gene: TRBJ2-3
D gene: NA
CDR3 length: 12
V gene: TRBV27
CDR3 protein: ASSPRPHSDTQY

J gene: TRBJ2-5
D gene: NA
CDR3 length: 13
V gene: TRBV4-1
CDR3 protein: ASSQDPAGLETQY

J gene: TRBJ1-1
D gene: NA
CDR3 length: 12
V gene: TRBV5-1
CDR3 protein: ASSLSSQNTEAF

J gene: TRBJ2-1
D gene: NA
CDR3 length: 12
V gene: TRBV13
CDR3 protein: ASERRPVYNEQF

J gene: TRBJ2-5
D gene: TRBD2
CDR3 length: 11
V gene: TRBV2
CDR3 protein: ASSEGLAETQY

J gene: TRBJ2-5
D gene: NA
CDR3 length: 13
V gene: TRBV14
CDR3 protein: ASSPKEWYQETQY

J gene: TRBJ1-5
D gene: NA
CDR3 length: 11
V gene: TRBV7-8
CDR3 protein: ASSVQRSQPQH

J gene: TRBJ2-1
D gene: TRBD2
CDR3 length: 12
V gene: TRBV7-2
CDR3 protein: ASSSWTSDNEQF